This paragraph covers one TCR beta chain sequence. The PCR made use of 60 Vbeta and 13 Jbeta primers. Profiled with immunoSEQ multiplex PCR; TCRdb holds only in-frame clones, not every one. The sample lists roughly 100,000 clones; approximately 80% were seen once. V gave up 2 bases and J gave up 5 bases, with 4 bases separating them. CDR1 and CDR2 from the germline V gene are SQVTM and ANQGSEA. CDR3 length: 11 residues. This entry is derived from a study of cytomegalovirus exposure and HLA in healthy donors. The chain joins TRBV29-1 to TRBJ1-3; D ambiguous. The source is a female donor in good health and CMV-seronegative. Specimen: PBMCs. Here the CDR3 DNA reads TGCAGCGTTGAACCTCGAAACACCATATATTTT. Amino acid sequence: CSVEPRNTIYF.